The clone carrying this T cell receptor beta chain has only a few counts. Its antigen is still unknown. This sample is part of a study of T cells after yellow fever vaccination. The overall study: Fractions of low cell number were prepared using SMART-Seq v4 Ultra Low Input.

General study points: Weaker overall was a secondary response that nonetheless peaked faster, on day 5 versus 15. Most clones from primary vaccination were detected again post-booster (roughly 96% CD4, approximately 90% CD8).

Trimming shortened V by 1 base and J by 4 bases, and 19 bases separated the two germline ends. Germline V gives CDR1 LGHNA, CDR2 YSLEER. The CDR3 contains 17 residues. In making TCR cDNA, 5'RACE template switching added a universal primer site and UMIs to it. TCRdb passed the 5' RACE reads through MiXCR, listing each CDR3 protein once. The table records 620,000 or so distinct CDR3 sequences, around 16% of them present only once. This sequence joins TRBV4-3 and TRBJ1-1; a weak D match, TRBD1 (5 bases). The sequence was collected from a man younger than 30 who received the YFV17D yellow fever vaccine. This specimen consisted of PBMCs, obtained 4 to 5 days after the first yellow fever vaccination. The CDR3 region has the DNA TGCGCCAGCAGCCAAGTTGGGGCACCGGAAAGGGTCACTGAAGCTTTCTTT. The encoded protein is CASSQVGAPERVTEAFF.